Included here is one T cell receptor beta chain sequence, with context. Its antigen remains unknown. CDR1 SGHTA and CDR2 FQGNSA come from the germline V gene. CDR3 length: 15 amino acids. The ends were cut back, 5 bases at V and 2 bases at J, with 15 bases in the middle. The data stem from a study of T cell responses to AZD1222 COVID-19 vaccine. Study-wide points: Among spike-specific TCRs, nearly half reportedly target unmutated variant regions. Donors in the cohort were predominantly white British and more often female, and clonal diversity was possibly underestimated.

TCRdb's table, derived via immunoSEQ multiplex PCR, lists solely in-frame clones and lacks some. Of about 190,000 clones in the sample, approximately 91% were seen once. The source was peripheral blood, collected on day 0 of AZD1222 vaccination. V is TRBV7-2 and J is TRBJ2-5; weak D call: TRBD2 (6 bases). This TCR derives from an adult in good health. The CDR3 is CASSPAGPTQETQYF. The DNA of the CDR3 is TGTGCCAGCAGCCCCGCGGGGCCCACTCAAGAGACCCAGTACTTC.